A single sample gave rise to the 15 T cell receptor beta chains below, sequenced in a study of T cell responses to AZD1222 COVID-19 vaccine. Measured with immunoSEQ multiplex PCR; TCRdb has only the in-frame clones, and not every one. Among fewer than 90,000 clones listed, 80% to 95% were seen once. The specimen comprised peripheral blood, sampled 28 days after the second AZD1222 dose. The receptor set was obtained from an adult who received the AZD1222 COVID-19 vaccine.

This chain links TRBV12-3 or TRBV12-4 with TRBJ2-3; D uncertain. V lost 6 bases to trimming and J lost 5 bases, with 6 bases between them. The CDR3 sequence is 11 residues long. The CDR3 DNA reads TGTGCCAGCAGCTTTGGAGATACGCAGTATTTT. Amino acid sequence: CASSFGDTQYF.

This clone was detected only once. The V and J genes are TRBV28 and TRBJ2-1; TRBD2 matches at 9 bases. Trimming took 8 bases from V and 3 from J; bases not matched to a gene: 5. Germline CDR1 and CDR2: MDHEN and SYDVKM. The CDR3 runs 14 residues. Written as DNA, the CDR3 is TGTGCCAGCGAGACTAGCGGAGTCTACAATGAGCAGTTCTTC. Translation: CASETSGVYNEQFF.

This chain links TRBV19 with TRBJ2-5; 9 bases align to TRBD2. There are 16 residues in the CDR3. Germline CDR1 and CDR2: LNHDA and SQIVND (reference sequence). Losses at the gene ends were 6 bases for V and 5 bases for J; bases not matched to a gene: 13. CDR3 protein: CASSLPGASGMETQYF. The CDR3 DNA reads as TGTGCCAGTAGCCTCCCTGGGGCTAGCGGGATGGAGACCCAGTACTTC.

V is TRBV9 and J is TRBJ1-1, with TRBD1 identical over 7 bases. This CDR3 has 15 residues. V dropped 0 bases and J dropped 0; count of bases not matched to a gene: 2. CDR1 and CDR2 (germline): SGDLS, YYNGEE. The CDR3 loop reads CASSVVGQMNTEAFF. CDR3 in DNA: TGTGCCAGCAGCGTAGTGGGACAGATGAACACTGAAGCTTTCTTT.

This clone was picked up a small number of times. The V and J genes are TRBV5-1 and TRBJ2-1; a weak D match, TRBD1 (6 bases). CDR1 and CDR2 (germline): SGHRS, YFSETQ. V lost 4 bases and J lost 0, with 11 bases in between. The CDR3 consists of 15 residues. This CDR3 reads CASSLQGASYNEQFF. CDR3 nucleotide sequence: TGCGCCAGCAGCCTACAGGGTGCCTCCTACAATGAGCAGTTCTTC.

The chain joins TRBV15 to TRBJ2-7; D possibly matches TRBD1 or TRBD2 (5 bases each). Trimming removed 0 bases from V and 2 bases from J, with 8 bases in between. The length of the CDR3 is 14 residues. Per germline, CDR1 LNHNV and CDR2 YYDKDF (reference sequence). CDR3 region: CATSRERGAYEQYF. The DNA of the CDR3 is TGTGCCACCAGCAGAGAAAGGGGAGCCTACGAGCAGTACTTC. The full variable domain, its missing parts supplied by reference TRBV15 and TRBJ2-7, is DAMVIQNPRYQVTQFGKPVTLSCSQTLNHNVMYWYQQKSSQAPKLLFHYYDKDFNNEADTPDNFQSRRPNTSFCFLDIRSPGLGDTAMYLCATSRERGAYEQYFGPGTRLTVT.

V and J are TRBV5-5 and TRBJ2-7, with a tentative D call TRBD1 (5 bases). This CDR3 comprises 14 residues. The V end lost 0 bases, the J end lost 3 bases, and 10 bases lay between the germline ends. CDR1 SGHKS and CDR2 YYEKEE come from the germline V gene (reference sequence). CDR3 coding DNA: TGTGCCAGCAGCTTGGCAGGGATCGTCTACGAGCAGTACTTC. Translated: CASSLAGIVYEQYF.

The chain combines TRBV5-1 with TRBJ1-4, with 7 bases aligning to TRBD1. This CDR3 has 14 residues. In germline, CDR1 is SGHRS, CDR2 YFSETQ. V was clipped by 4 bases and J by 7 bases; unmatched bases: 7. CDR3 DNA: TGCGCCAGCAGCCCCGGACAGGCGAGTGAAAAACTGTTTTTT. This encodes CASSPGQASEKLFF.

The rearrangement uses TRBV5-1 and TRBJ2-1, with 10 bases lining up with TRBD1. CDR3 length: 14 amino acids. V lost 1 base, J lost 9 bases, and 4 bases stayed unmatched. CDR1 and CDR2 from the germline V gene are SGHRS and YFSETQ. CDR3 nucleotides: TGCGCCAGCAGCTTGTACCGGGACAGGGGTGAGCAGTTCTTC. This sequence encodes CASSLYRDRGEQFF.

The chain combines TRBV5-6 with TRBJ1-2; D ambiguous. The CDR3 is made up of 13 amino acids. CDR1 and CDR2 (germline): SGHDT, YYEEEE. The V end was cut by 4 bases, the J end by 8 bases, with 15 bases between. In DNA, the CDR3 is TGTGCCAGCAGCACCACACCCACGGGGGGCTACACCTTC. It yields the protein CASSTTPTGGYTF.

This rearrangement joins TRBV12-3 or TRBV12-4 to TRBJ1-2; D gene unclear. The CDR3 totals 12 residues. The V end was cut by 1 base, the J end by 8 bases, with 8 bases between. The CDR3 sequence is CASSLGASGYTF. The CDR3 nucleotides read TGTGCCAGCAGTTTAGGGGCATCGGGCTACACCTTC.

V gene TRBV5-4 combines with J gene TRBJ1-1; D uncertain. The ends were cut back, 0 bases at V and 3 bases at J, with 9 bases in the middle. The germline gives CDR1 SGHNT, CDR2 YYREEE (reference sequence). The CDR3 extends over 14 amino acids. CDR3 in DNA: TGTGCCAGCAGCTTGGGGGCGGCGGACACTGAAGCTTTCTTT. It codes for CASSLGAADTEAFF.

This clone was recorded once. The chain carries TRBV5-1 and TRBJ2-7; 8 positions agree with TRBD1. V lost 4 bases, J lost 2 bases, and 11 bases stayed unmatched. CDR1 is SGHRS, CDR2 YFSETQ, per germline. The CDR3 runs 16 residues. CDR3 nucleotides: TGCGCCAGCAGCGCTAAGGTACAGGGGGAGCCCTACGAGCAGTACTTC. Amino acids: CASSAKVQGEPYEQYF.

The rearrangement uses TRBV5-1 and TRBJ2-7, with 12 bases identical to TRBD2. The ends lost 4 bases at V and 7 bases at J; junction bases unmatched: 6. The CDR3 totals 14 residues. Germline V CDR1 and CDR2: SGHRS, YFSETQ. In DNA, the CDR3 is TGCGCCAGCAGCGGGACTAGCGGGTCTCGGGAGCAGTACTTC. Amino acids: CASSGTSGSREQYF.

This clone was seen a handful of times. The chain combines TRBV4-2 with TRBJ2-2; unclear D gene. The CDR3 has 16 amino acids. Germline V lookup: CDR1 LGHNA, CDR2 YNFKEQ. V dropped 1 base and J dropped 0 bases, with 9 bases sitting between them. CDR3: CASSQGKISNTGELFF. The DNA of the CDR3 is TGTGCCAGCAGCCAAGGCAAGATTTCGAACACCGGGGAGCTGTTTTTT.